Following are 27 T cell receptor beta chains from one sample sequenced in a study of OX40 agonist ivuxolimab in advanced cancers. Assay used: immunoSEQ multiplex PCR; TCRdb lists only in-frame clones, some missing. The table includes over 85,000 clones, roughly 93% detected once. The material was CD4+ or CD8+ T cells sorted from blood, obtained in a trial of the OX40 agonist ivuxolimab. Source of these receptors: an adult with an advanced solid tumor such as melanoma, head and neck, liver or kidney cancer.

This rearrangement joins TRBV30 to TRBJ2-7; 10 bases map to TRBD2. J gave up 4 bases and V 2 bases, and 14 bases lay outside the gene matches. The CDR3 loop spans 17 amino acids. The germline CDR1 and CDR2 sequences are GTSNPN and SVGIG (reference sequence). In DNA, the CDR3 is TGTGCCTGGAGTCAGGGGCTAGCGGGGGCCAAAACGTACGAGCAGTACTTC. As protein: CAWSQGLAGAKTYEQYF.

The rearrangement joins TRBV4-1 to TRBJ1-5; a weak D match, TRBD1 (6 bases). From germline, CDR1 is MGHRA and CDR2 YSYEKL. Trimming cost V 2 bases and J 6 bases, with 17 bases left between them. This CDR3 has 16 amino acids. The CDR3 loop reads CASSQTSLRGPQPQHF. The CDR3 coding sequence is TGCGCCAGCAGCCAAACAAGTTTACGGGGGCCTCAGCCCCAGCATTTT.

The chain joins TRBV10-3 to TRBJ1-1, with 11 bases matching TRBD1. The CDR3 runs 15 residues. Germline assignment: CDR1 ENHRY and CDR2 SYGVKD. Trimming cost V 6 bases and J 7 bases; bases outside gene matches: 10. The DNA of the CDR3 is TGTGCCATCAGCCCCGGACAGGGGGCGAGGGGTGAAGCTTTCTTT. Protein sequence: CAISPGQGARGEAFF.

In this sample, this clone turned up once. V is TRBV30 and J is TRBJ2-5; D gene ambiguous. Trimming took 2 bases from V and 5 from J, leaving 6 bases between them. The CDR3 contains 11 residues. Germline lookup yields CDR1 GTSNPN and CDR2 SVGIG (reference sequence). For the CDR3, the DNA is TGTGCCTGGAGTTTTTGGGAGACCCAGTACTTC. Protein sequence: CAWSFWETQYF.

The genes are TRBV21-1 and TRBJ1-1; TRBD1, the table's D call, lacks a check against the DNA. TRBV21-1 is shown as a pseudogene. The CDR3 sequence is 16 residues long. The CDR3 nucleotides read TGTGCCAGCAGCAAAGCGCTAAGGGGTGCGAACACTGAAGCTTTCTTT. Translated: CASSKALRGANTEAFF.

In DNA, the CDR3 is TGCGCCAGCAGCCAATTAGGGTTGGGGTGGGGCTACACCTTC. It yields the protein CASSQLGLGWGYTF. The genes are TRBV4-3 and TRBJ1-2; D gene ambiguous. V lost 2 bases and J lost 8, with 15 bases in between. The CDR3 covers 14 residues. Germline CDR1 reads LGHNA; CDR2 reads YSLEER.

The CDR3 DNA follows: TGTGCCTGGACAGGGTTCAATGAGCAGTTCTTC. Amino acids: CAWTGFNEQFF. The V and J genes are TRBV30 and TRBJ2-1; possible D gene TRBD1, 5 bases. V lost 4 bases to trimming and J lost 6 bases, with 7 bases between them. There are 11 residues in the CDR3. Germline V lookup: CDR1 GTSNPN, CDR2 SVGIG (reference sequence).

In DNA, the CDR3 is TGTGCCAGCAGCTCGCCATCTAACGGCAGGCAGTACTTC. Translated: CASSSPSNGRQYF. The chain combines TRBV6-5 with TRBJ2-7; D is unresolved. V lost 6 bases to trimming and J lost 9 bases, with 18 bases between them. The germline CDR1 and CDR2 sequences are MNHEY and SVGAGI. The CDR3 has 13 amino acids.

The V and J genes are TRBV7-6 and TRBJ2-1, with TRBD2 as a possible D gene (6 bases). Trimming shortened V by 1 base and J by 4 bases, and 11 bases separated the two germline ends. CDR1 SGHVS and CDR2 FNYEAQ come from the germline V gene. This CDR3 has 15 residues. The CDR3 nucleotides are TGTGCCAGCAGCTTAGGTGGGACTGTATACAATGAGCAGTTCTTC. This encodes CASSLGGTVYNEQFF.

For the CDR3, the DNA is TGTGCCTGGAATCGAGGAGGAAACACCATATATTTT. Amino acids: CAWNRGGNTIYF. The chain employs TRBV30 and TRBJ1-3, with D hard to call. CDR1 is GTSNPN, CDR2 SVGIG, per germline (reference sequence). V was shortened by 4 bases and J by 4 bases, with 8 bases between the two germline ends. CDR3 length: 12 residues.

The chain carries TRBV18 and TRBJ1-4, with D tentatively TRBD1 (6 bases). The CDR3 has 17 amino acids. Trimming took off 3 bases at V and 2 bases at J, with 16 bases between the two ends. The germline CDR1 and CDR2 sequences are KGHSH and LQKENI. The CDR3 region has the DNA TGTGCCAGCTCACCGTTGAGAGACGGGGGCACTAATGAAAAACTGTTTTTT. It is translated as CASSPLRDGGTNEKLFF.

The gene calls are TRBV28 and TRBJ2-3; D is ambiguous. V lost 3 bases and J lost 6, with 13 bases in between. This CDR3 comprises 14 residues. Germline V gene lookup returns CDR1 MDHEN and CDR2 SYDVKM. CDR3 in DNA: TGTGCCAGCAGTTTTGGGCAGCTACGGGATACGCAGTATTTT. Protein sequence: CASSFGQLRDTQYF.

This clone was counted once. The rearrangement uses TRBV15 and TRBJ2-4, with D unclear. Germline-derived CDR1 and CDR2 are LNHNV and YYDKDF (reference sequence). CDR3 length equals 15 residues. V was cut by 0 bases and J by 1 base, with 7 bases left in between. CDR3 DNA: TGTGCCACCAGCAGAGACCGTTTCGCCAAAAACATTCAGTACTTC. Translation gives CATSRDRFAKNIQYF.

V usage is TRBV7-9 and J usage is TRBJ1-5, with TRBD1 matching 8 bases. The CDR3 is made up of 14 amino acids. V trimming: 3 bases; J trimming: 7 bases; junction bases outside the gene matches: 5. Germline V gene data show CDR1 as SEHNR and CDR2 as FQNEAQ (reference sequence). The CDR3 sequence is CASSFGAGGQPQHF. DNA for the CDR3: TGTGCCAGCAGCTTTGGGGCAGGGGGCCAGCCCCAGCATTTT.

The J gene is TRBJ2-5, the V gene TRBV7-8; TRBD2 aligns across 7 bases. V trimming: 1 base; J trimming: 6 bases; junction bases outside the gene matches: 2. This CDR3 comprises 13 residues. Germline V gene lookup returns CDR1 SGHVS and CDR2 FQNEAQ. The CDR3 loop is CASSLGGGKTQYF. As DNA, the CDR3 is TGTGCCAGCAGCTTAGGGGGGGGAAAGACCCAGTACTTC.

About this clone itself: One end of the junction fails to match germline, which may point to a read error. V gene TRBV15 combines with J gene TRBJ1-5; D unresolved. This CDR3 has 12 residues. Germline V gene data show CDR1 as LNHNV and CDR2 as YYDKDF (reference sequence). CDR3 sequence: CAASGANQPQHF. The DNA for the CDR3 is TGTGCCGCCAGCGGTGCCAATCAGCCCCAGCATTTT.

The chain is built from TRBV7-2 and TRBJ2-7; 10 bases map to TRBD2. V lost 2 bases to trimming and J lost 0 bases; unmatched junction nucleotides: 7. The CDR3 consists of 17 residues. Germline V CDR1 and CDR2: SGHTA, FQGNSA. CDR3 bases: TGTGCCAGCAGCTTACCAAAGCGGGGGGGCCCCTCCTACGAGCAGTACTTC. Protein: CASSLPKRGGPSYEQYF.

This chain's CDR3 is CASSVAGGNQPQHF. The CDR3 coding sequence is TGTGCCAGCAGCGTAGCCGGCGGCAATCAGCCCCAGCATTTT. The gene calls are TRBV9 and TRBJ1-5; the D is unclear. Trimming took 0 bases from V and 2 from J, leaving 6 bases between them. Germline V gene data show CDR1 as SGDLS and CDR2 as YYNGEE. The CDR3 totals 14 residues.

The chain has TRBV9 and TRBJ2-1; 7 bases are shared with TRBD1. The CDR3 runs to 16 residues. After removal of 3 bases from V and 0 bases from J, the junction contained 6 bases not matched to a gene. The V gene's germline CDR1 is SGDLS and CDR2 YYNGEE. The CDR3 coding sequence is TGTGCCAGCAGCGCAGAGGACAGGAGCTCCTACAATGAGCAGTTCTTC. The encoded protein is CASSAEDRSSYNEQFF.

This sequence joins TRBV4-2 and TRBJ2-1, with D maybe TRBD1 (6 bases). CDR3 length equals 18 residues. V lost 0 bases and J 2 bases, leaving 17 bases between the germline ends. Germline CDR1 reads LGHNA; CDR2 reads YNFKEQ. Here the CDR3 DNA reads TGTGCCAGCAGCCAAGAGACAGGATACCTTCTAACCTACAATGAGCAGTTCTTC. Amino acids: CASSQETGYLLTYNEQFF.

The chain joins TRBV7-9 to TRBJ2-1, with unresolved D. Trimming shortened V by 0 bases and J by 11 bases, and 11 bases separated the two germline ends. The CDR3 is made up of 13 amino acids. Per germline, CDR1 SEHNR and CDR2 FQNEAQ (reference sequence). CDR3: CASSLALGLKQFF. The CDR3 bases are TGTGCCAGCAGCTTAGCGTTAGGGCTTAAGCAGTTCTTC.

The chain joins TRBV11-1 to TRBJ1-5, with TRBD1 as a possible D gene (6 bases). V lost 6 bases and J 4 bases, leaving 10 bases between the germline ends. This CDR3 contains 13 residues. The V gene's germline CDR1 is SGHAT and CDR2 FQDESV (reference sequence). The CDR3 sequence is CASSFTGNQPQHF. The CDR3 coding sequence is TGTGCCAGCAGTTTTACAGGGAATCAGCCCCAGCATTTT.

The J gene is TRBJ1-2, the V gene TRBV6-6; D remains unclear. Germline CDR1 reads MNHNY; CDR2 reads SVGAGI (reference sequence). This CDR3 has 10 residues. Trimming pared 6 bases from V and 3 bases from J, leaving 2 bases between. The CDR3 coding sequence is TGTGCCAGCAGGGACTATGGCTACACCTTC. Translation gives CASRDYGYTF.

J is TRBJ2-1 and V is TRBV7-9; 10 bases align to TRBD2. There are 19 residues in the CDR3. Germline V gene data show CDR1 as SEHNR and CDR2 as FQNEAQ (reference sequence). Trimming at V came to 1 base and at J to 4 bases, leaving 13 bases not matched to a gene. In DNA, the CDR3 is TGTGCCAGCAGCTTAGGACCTAGCGGGAGATTAGGTAATTACAATGAGCAGTTCTTC. Its protein product is CASSLGPSGRLGNYNEQFF.

In regard to this clone: Other DNA sequences in this specimen translate into the identical CDR3. The chain recombines TRBV5-1 with TRBJ2-3, with TRBD1 identical over 7 bases. Germline V CDR1 and CDR2: SGHRS, YFSETQ. J was trimmed by 3 bases and V by 4 bases; bases with no gene match: 5. The CDR3 contains 14 residues. CDR3 residues: CASSEPGGTDTQYF. CDR3 bases: TGCGCCAGCAGCGAGCCAGGGGGTACAGATACGCAGTATTTT.

The chain carries TRBV6-6 and TRBJ2-6; the D gene is possibly TRBD2 (6 bases). Germline loops: CDR1 MNHNY, CDR2 SVGAGI (reference sequence). The V and J ends lost 5 bases and 12 bases respectively, with 17 bases between them. The length of the CDR3 is 14 residues. The DNA of the CDR3 is TGTGCCAGCAGTCGTGGCGGGGCCAGCTCCGTCCTGACTTTC. Protein sequence: CASSRGGASSVLTF.

This clone was detected only a few times. The rearrangement links TRBV2 to TRBJ1-1; D not resolved. V lost 5 bases to trimming and J lost 2 bases, with 6 bases between them. The germline gives CDR1 SNHLY, CDR2 FYNNEI. CDR3 size: 12 residues. The CDR3 DNA follows: TGTGCCAGCAGTCTCAGTAACACTGAAGCTTTCTTT. Its protein product is CASSLSNTEAFF.